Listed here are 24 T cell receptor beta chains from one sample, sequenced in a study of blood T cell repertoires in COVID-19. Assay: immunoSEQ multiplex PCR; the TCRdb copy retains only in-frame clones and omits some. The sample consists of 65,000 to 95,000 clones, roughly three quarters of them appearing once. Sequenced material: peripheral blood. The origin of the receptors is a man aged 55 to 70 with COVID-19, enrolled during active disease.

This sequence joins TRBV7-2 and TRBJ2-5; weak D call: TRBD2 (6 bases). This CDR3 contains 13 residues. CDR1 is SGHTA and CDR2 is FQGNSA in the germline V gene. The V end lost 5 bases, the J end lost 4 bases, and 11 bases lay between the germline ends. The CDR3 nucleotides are TGTGCCAGCAGCCGGGGGTCCGTAGAGACCCAGTACTTC. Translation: CASSRGSVETQYF.

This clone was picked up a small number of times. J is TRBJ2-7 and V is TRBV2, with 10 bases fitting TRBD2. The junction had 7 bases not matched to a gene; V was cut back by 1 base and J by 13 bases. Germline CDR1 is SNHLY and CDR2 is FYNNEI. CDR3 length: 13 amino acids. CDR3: CASSEDLAGVQYF. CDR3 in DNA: TGTGCCAGCAGTGAAGATCTAGCGGGAGTACAATACTTC.

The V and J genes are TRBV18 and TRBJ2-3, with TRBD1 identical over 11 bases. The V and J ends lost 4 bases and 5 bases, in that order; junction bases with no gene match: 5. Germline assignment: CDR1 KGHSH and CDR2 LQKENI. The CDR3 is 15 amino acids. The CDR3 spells CASSQDRGHQDTQYF. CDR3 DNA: TGTGCCAGCTCACAGGACAGGGGGCATCAAGATACGCAGTATTTT.

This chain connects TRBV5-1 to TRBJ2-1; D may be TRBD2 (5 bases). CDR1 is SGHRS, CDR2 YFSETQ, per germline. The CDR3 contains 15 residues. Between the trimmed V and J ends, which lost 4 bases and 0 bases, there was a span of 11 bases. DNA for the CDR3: TGCGCCAGCAGCACGACGGGGAGCTCCTACAATGAGCAGTTCTTC. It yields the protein CASSTTGSSYNEQFF.

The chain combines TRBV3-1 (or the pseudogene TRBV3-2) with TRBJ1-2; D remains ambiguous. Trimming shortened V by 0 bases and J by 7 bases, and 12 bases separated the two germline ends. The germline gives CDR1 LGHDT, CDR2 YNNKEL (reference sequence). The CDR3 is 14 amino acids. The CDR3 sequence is CASSQEAGLGGYTF. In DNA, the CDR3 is TGTGCCAGCAGCCAAGAGGCAGGCTTGGGTGGCTACACCTTC.

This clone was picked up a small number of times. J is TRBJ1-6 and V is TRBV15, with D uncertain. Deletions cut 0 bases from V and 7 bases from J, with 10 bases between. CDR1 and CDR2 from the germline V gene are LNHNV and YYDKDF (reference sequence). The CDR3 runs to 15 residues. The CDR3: CATSRDGHGNSPLHF. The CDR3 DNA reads TGTGCCACCAGCAGAGATGGTCACGGGAATTCACCCCTCCACTTT. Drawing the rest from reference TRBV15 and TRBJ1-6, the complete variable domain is DAMVIQNPRYQVTQFGKPVTLSCSQTLNHNVMYWYQQKSSQAPKLLFHYYDKDFNNEADTPDNFQSRRPNTSFCFLDIRSPGLGDTAMYLCATSRDGHGNSPLHFGNGTRLTVT.

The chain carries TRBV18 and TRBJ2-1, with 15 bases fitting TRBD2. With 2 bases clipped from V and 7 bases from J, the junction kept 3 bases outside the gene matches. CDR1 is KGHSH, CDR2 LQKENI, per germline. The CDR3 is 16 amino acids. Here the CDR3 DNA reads TGTGCCAGCTCACCAGCGGGACTAGCGGGGGGTAATGAGCAGTTCTTC. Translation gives CASSPAGLAGGNEQFF. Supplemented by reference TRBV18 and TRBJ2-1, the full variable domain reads NAGVMQNPRHLVRRRGQEARLRCSPMKGHSHVYWYRQLPEEGLKFMVYLQKENIIDESGMPKERFSAEFPKEGPSILRIQQVVRGDSAAYFCASSPAGLAGGNEQFFGPGTRLTVL.

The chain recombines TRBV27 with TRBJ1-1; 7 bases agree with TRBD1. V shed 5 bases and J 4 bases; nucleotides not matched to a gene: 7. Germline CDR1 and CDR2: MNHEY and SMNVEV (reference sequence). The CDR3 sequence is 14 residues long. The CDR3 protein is CASSARQGITEAFF. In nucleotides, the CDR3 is TGTGCCAGCAGTGCGCGACAGGGAATCACTGAAGCTTTCTTT.

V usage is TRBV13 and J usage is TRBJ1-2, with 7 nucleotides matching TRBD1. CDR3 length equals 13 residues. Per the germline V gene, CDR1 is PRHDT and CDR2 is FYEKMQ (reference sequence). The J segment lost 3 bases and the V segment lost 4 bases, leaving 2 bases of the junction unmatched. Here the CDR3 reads CASSSQGHYGYTF. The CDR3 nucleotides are TGTGCCAGCAGCTCACAGGGGCACTATGGCTACACCTTC.

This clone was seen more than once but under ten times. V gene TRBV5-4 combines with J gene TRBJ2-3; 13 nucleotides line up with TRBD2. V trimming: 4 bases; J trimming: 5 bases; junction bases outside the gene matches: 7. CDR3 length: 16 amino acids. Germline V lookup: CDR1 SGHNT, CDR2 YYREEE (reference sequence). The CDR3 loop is CASSRLAGGKGDTQYF. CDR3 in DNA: TGTGCCAGCAGCCGACTAGCGGGGGGAAAGGGAGATACGCAGTATTTT. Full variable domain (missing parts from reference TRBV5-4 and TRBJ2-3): ETGVTQSPTHLIKTRGQQVTLRCSSQSGHNTVSWYQQALGQGPQFIFQYYREEENGRGNFPPRFSGLQFPNYSSELNVNALELDDSALYLCASSRLAGGKGDTQYFGPGTRLTVL.

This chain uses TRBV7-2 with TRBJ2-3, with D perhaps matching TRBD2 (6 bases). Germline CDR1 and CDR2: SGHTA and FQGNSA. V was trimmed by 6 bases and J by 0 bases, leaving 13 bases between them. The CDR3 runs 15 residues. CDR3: CASRGLWFSTDTQYF. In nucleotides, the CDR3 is TGTGCCAGCAGGGGACTCTGGTTTAGCACAGATACGCAGTATTTT.

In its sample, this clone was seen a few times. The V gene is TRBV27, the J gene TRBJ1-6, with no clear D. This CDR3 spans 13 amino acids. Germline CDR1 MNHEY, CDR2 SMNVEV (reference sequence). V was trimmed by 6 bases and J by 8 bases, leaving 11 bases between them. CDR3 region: CASRPRVDSPLHF. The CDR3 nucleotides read TGTGCCAGCAGGCCCCGGGTTGATTCACCCCTCCACTTT.

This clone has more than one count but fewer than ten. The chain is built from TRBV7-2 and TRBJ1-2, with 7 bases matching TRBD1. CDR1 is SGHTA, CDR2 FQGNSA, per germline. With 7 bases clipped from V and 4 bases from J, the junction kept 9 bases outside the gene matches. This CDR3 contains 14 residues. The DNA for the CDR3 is TGTGCCAGCAACACGAAGGGGGCGGTCTATGGCTACACCTTC. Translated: CASNTKGAVYGYTF.

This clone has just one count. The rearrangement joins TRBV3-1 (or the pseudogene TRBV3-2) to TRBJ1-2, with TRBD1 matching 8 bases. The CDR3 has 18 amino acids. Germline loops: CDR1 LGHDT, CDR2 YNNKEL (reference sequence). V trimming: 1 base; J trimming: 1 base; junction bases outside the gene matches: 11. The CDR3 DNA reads TGTGCCAGCAGCCAAGCCAGGGGGCGCTGGATCGGTAACTATGGCTACACCTTC. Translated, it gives CASSQARGRWIGNYGYTF.

The CDR3 protein is CASSLVTGMSTEAFF. DNA of the CDR3: TGCGCCAGCAGCTTGGTTACGGGGATGAGCACTGAAGCTTTCTTT. This sequence joins TRBV5-1 and TRBJ1-1; unclear D gene. This CDR3 has 15 residues. Trimming took off 0 bases at V and 4 bases at J, with 13 bases between the two ends. Germline V CDR1 and CDR2: SGHRS, YFSETQ.

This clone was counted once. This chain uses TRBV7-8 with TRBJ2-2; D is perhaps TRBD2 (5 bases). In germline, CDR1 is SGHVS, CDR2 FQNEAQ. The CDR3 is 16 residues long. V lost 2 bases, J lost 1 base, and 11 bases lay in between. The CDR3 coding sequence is TGTGCCAGCAGCTTATCCAGGACTCGGAACACCGGGGAGCTGTTTTTT. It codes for CASSLSRTRNTGELFF.

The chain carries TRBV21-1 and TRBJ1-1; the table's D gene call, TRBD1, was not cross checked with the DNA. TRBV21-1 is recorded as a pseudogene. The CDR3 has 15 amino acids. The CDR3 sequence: CASSKDRYMNTEAFF. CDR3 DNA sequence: TGTGCCAGCAGCAAAGACAGGTACATGAACACTGAAGCTTTCTTT.

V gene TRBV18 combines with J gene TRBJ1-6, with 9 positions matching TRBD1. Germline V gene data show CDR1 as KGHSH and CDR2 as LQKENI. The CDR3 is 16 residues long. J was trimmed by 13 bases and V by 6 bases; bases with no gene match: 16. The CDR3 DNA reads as TGTGCCAGCTCCACCGGTCCGGGACAGGGATGGTTTCCCCTCCACTTT. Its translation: CASSTGPGQGWFPLHF.

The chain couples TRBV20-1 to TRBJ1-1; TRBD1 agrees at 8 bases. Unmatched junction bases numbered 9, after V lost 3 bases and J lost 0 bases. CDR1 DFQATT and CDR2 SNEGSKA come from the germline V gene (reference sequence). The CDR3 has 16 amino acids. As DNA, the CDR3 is TGCAGTGCTAGTGGACAGGGACGTACTCTGAACACTGAAGCTTTCTTT. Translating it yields CSASGQGRTLNTEAFF.

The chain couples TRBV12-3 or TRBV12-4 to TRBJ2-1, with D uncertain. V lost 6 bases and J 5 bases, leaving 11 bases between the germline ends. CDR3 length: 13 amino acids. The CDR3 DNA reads TGTGCCAGCAGACCGTCCGGTGACAATGAGCAGTTCTTC. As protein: CASRPSGDNEQFF.

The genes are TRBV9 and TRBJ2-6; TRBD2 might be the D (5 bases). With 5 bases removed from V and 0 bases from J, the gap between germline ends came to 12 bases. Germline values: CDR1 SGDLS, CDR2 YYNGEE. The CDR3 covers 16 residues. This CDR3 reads CASRPDTSSGANVLTF. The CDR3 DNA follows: TGTGCCAGCAGGCCAGATACTAGCTCTGGGGCCAACGTCCTGACTTTC.

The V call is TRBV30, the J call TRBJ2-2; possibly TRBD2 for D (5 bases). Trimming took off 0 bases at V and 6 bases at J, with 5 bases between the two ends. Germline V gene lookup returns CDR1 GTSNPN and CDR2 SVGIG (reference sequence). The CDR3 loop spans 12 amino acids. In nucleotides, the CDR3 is TGTGCCTGGAGTGTACTAGCCGGGGAGCTGTTTTTT. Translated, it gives CAWSVLAGELFF.

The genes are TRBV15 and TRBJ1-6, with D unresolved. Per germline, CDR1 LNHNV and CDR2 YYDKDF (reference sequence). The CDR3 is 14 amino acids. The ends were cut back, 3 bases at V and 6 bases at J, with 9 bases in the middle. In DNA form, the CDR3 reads TGTGCCACCAGCAGTCTCCGGGGTAATTCACCCCTCCACTTT. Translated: CATSSLRGNSPLHF. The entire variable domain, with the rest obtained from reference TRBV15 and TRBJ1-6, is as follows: DAMVIQNPRYQVTQFGKPVTLSCSQTLNHNVMYWYQQKSSQAPKLLFHYYDKDFNNEADTPDNFQSRRPNTSFCFLDIRSPGLGDTAMYLCATSSLRGNSPLHFGNGTRLTVT.

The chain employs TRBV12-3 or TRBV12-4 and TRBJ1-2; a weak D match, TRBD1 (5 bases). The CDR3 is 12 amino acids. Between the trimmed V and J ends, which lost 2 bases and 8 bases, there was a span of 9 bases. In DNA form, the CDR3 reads TGTGCCAGCAGTTTACAGGGATGGGGCTACACCTTC. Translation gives CASSLQGWGYTF.